These 32 T cell receptor beta chains originate from one sample sequenced in a study of radiotherapy plus CTLA-4 blockade in lung cancer. The method was immunoSEQ multiplex PCR; TCRdb's version includes in-frame clones alone and lacks a portion of them. Here the sample spans about 45,000 clones, roughly three quarters being singletons. The sequencing here drew on peripheral blood, taken from a patient treated with radiotherapy plus ipilimumab. Receptors were obtained from a human donor with non-small cell lung cancer who had stable disease on radiotherapy plus ipilimumab.

This clone was found a few times. The chain joins TRBV5-5 to TRBJ1-1; 7 bases are shared with TRBD1. Per germline, CDR1 SGHKS and CDR2 YYEKEE (reference sequence). The CDR3 has 16 amino acids. Germline trimming cut 0 bases from V and 1 base from J; bases unmatched to any gene: 6. The CDR3 is CASSLGVWTGNTEAFF. The CDR3 bases are TGTGCCAGCAGCTTGGGGGTTTGGACAGGGAACACTGAAGCTTTCTTT.

The CDR3 nucleotides are TGTGCCAGCAGAGCAGGGGACTATGGCTACACCTTC. Translating it yields CASRAGDYGYTF. The chain is built from TRBV6-1 and TRBJ1-2; tentatively, D is TRBD1 (6 bases). V was trimmed by 6 bases and J by 3 bases, leaving 8 bases between them. Germline values: CDR1 MNHNS, CDR2 SASEGT. This CDR3 is built from 12 residues.

This chain joins TRBV10-1 and TRBJ1-2, with a possible D match to TRBD1 (6 bases). Trimming removed 0 bases from V and 6 bases from J, with 14 bases in between. The CDR3 sequence is 15 residues long. Germline values: CDR1 WNHNN, CDR2 SYGVQD (reference sequence). CDR3 DNA: TGCGCCAGCAGTGAGTCGACAGGCCCTGAGCATGGCTACACCTTC. It is translated as CASSESTGPEHGYTF.

This chain connects TRBV29-1 to TRBJ1-2; 9 bases fit TRBD1. V shed 1 base and J 8 bases; nucleotides not matched to a gene: 5. Germline values: CDR1 SQVTM, CDR2 ANQGSEA. The CDR3 spans 13 residues. CDR3 protein: CSVEGDRGIGYTF. The CDR3 DNA follows: TGCAGCGTTGAAGGAGACAGGGGGATCGGCTACACCTTC.

The genes are TRBV15 and TRBJ2-1; 11 nucleotides align to TRBD1. The germline CDR1 and CDR2 sequences are LNHNV and YYDKDF (reference sequence). Germline trimming cut 9 bases from V and 7 bases from J; bases unmatched to any gene: 5. The CDR3 extends over 13 amino acids. The CDR3 region is CATEGQGGNEQFF. CDR3 DNA sequence: TGTGCCACTGAGGGACAGGGGGGAAATGAGCAGTTCTTC.

V and J are TRBV11-3 and TRBJ2-3, with 7 nucleotides matching TRBD2. With V trimmed by 1 base and J by 2 bases, 3 bases remained unmatched. Germline V gene data show CDR1 as SGHNT and CDR2 as YENEEA. CDR3 length: 15 residues. The CDR3 DNA follows: TGTGCCAGCAGCTTAGCGGGACTACACACAGATACGCAGTATTTT. This translates into CASSLAGLHTDTQYF. Full variable domain (remainder filled in from reference TRBV11-3 and TRBJ2-3): EAGVVQSPRYKIIEKKQPVAFWCNPISGHNTLYWYLQNLGQGPELLIRYENEEAVDDSQLPKDRFSAERLKGVDSTLKIQPAELGDSAVYLCASSLAGLHTDTQYFGPGTRLTVL.

The rearrangement uses TRBV10-3 and TRBJ1-1; no definite D call. Trimming took off 8 bases at V and 1 base at J, with 14 bases between the two ends. The germline CDR1 and CDR2 sequences are ENHRY and SYGVKD. This CDR3 contains 14 residues. The DNA for the CDR3 is TGTGCCATCCAAAGCCCCACATCGAACACTGAAGCTTTCTTT. It specifies CAIQSPTSNTEAFF.

CDR3 amino acids: CASSQGDPGQGAGNTIYF. CDR3 coding DNA: TGCGCCAGCAGCCAAGGTGACCCGGGACAGGGGGCTGGAAACACCATATATTTT. The genes are TRBV4-1 and TRBJ1-3; 11 nucleotides line up with TRBD1. This CDR3 region has 18 residues. Unmatched junction bases numbered 7, after V lost 1 base and J lost 2 bases. Germline lookup yields CDR1 MGHRA and CDR2 YSYEKL.

This clone was counted a single time. V gene TRBV4-1 combines with J gene TRBJ1-1; D is possibly TRBD1 (5 bases). The CDR3 is 14 residues long. Germline V lookup: CDR1 MGHRA, CDR2 YSYEKL. V was shortened by 0 bases and J by 6 bases, with 11 bases between the two germline ends. The CDR3 spells CASSQEGLGAEAFF. The CDR3 coding sequence is TGCGCCAGCAGCCAAGAGGGGCTGGGGGCTGAAGCTTTCTTT.

The V gene is TRBV7-2, the J gene TRBJ2-7; D is ambiguous. The ends were cut back, 2 bases at V and 3 bases at J, with 17 bases in the middle. This CDR3 has 16 residues. Looked up from germline, CDR1 is SGHTA and CDR2 is FQGNSA. In DNA form, the CDR3 reads TGTGCCAGCAGCTTAAGGTCCGGAGCAAGCTACTACGAGCAGTACTTC. It yields the protein CASSLRSGASYYEQYF.

This chain uses TRBV4-1 with TRBJ1-1, with D unresolved. Trimming took off 2 bases at V and 1 base at J, with 11 bases between the two ends. Germline V gene lookup returns CDR1 MGHRA and CDR2 YSYEKL. This CDR3 has 15 residues. Written as DNA, the CDR3 is TGCGCCAGCAGCCAATCGGACCCCCGGAACACTGAAGCTTTCTTT. Its translation: CASSQSDPRNTEAFF.

This chain uses TRBV2 with TRBJ2-1; 11 nucleotides align to TRBD1. The length of the CDR3 is 15 residues. Looked up from germline, CDR1 is SNHLY and CDR2 is FYNNEI. The V and J ends lost 5 bases and 6 bases, in that order; junction bases with no gene match: 6. CDR3 sequence: CASSRDRGYGNEQFF. The CDR3 region has the DNA TGTGCCAGCAGTCGGGACAGGGGGTACGGCAATGAGCAGTTCTTC. Filled out from reference TRBV2 and TRBJ2-1, the complete variable domain reads EPEVTQTPSHQVTQMGQEVILRCVPISNHLYFYWYRQILGQKVEFLVSFYNNEISEKSEIFDDQFSVERPDGSNFTLKIRSTKLEDSAMYFCASSRDRGYGNEQFFGPGTRLTVL.

The sample holds one count of this clone. The chain recombines TRBV28 with TRBJ2-4; D possibly matches TRBD1 or TRBD2 (5 bases each). V lost 6 bases and J 0 bases, leaving 21 bases between the germline ends. The CDR3 has 18 amino acids. CDR1 is MDHEN, CDR2 SYDVKM, per germline. The CDR3 sequence is CASRPGLGLNIAKNIQYF. Written as DNA, the CDR3 is TGTGCCAGCAGACCGGGGCTCGGCCTTAATATAGCCAAAAACATTCAGTACTTC.

This clone has just a few counts. The V and J genes are TRBV19 and TRBJ2-5, with D possibly being TRBD1 or TRBD2 (5 bases each). Deletions cut 2 bases from V and 6 bases from J, with 19 bases between. The CDR3 contains 16 residues. Germline V gene sequence: CDR1 LNHDA, CDR2 SQIVND (reference sequence). CDR3 region: CASSIMGRSAQQTQYF. The CDR3 nucleotides read TGTGCCAGTAGTATAATGGGACGAAGCGCACAGCAGACCCAGTACTTC.

This clone was observed once. The chain has TRBV7-9 and TRBJ1-6, with D unresolved. The CDR3 extends over 15 amino acids. The germline gives CDR1 SEHNR, CDR2 FQNEAQ (reference sequence). With 2 bases removed from V and 7 bases from J, the gap between germline ends came to 12 bases. The CDR3 loop is CASSLSGTGNSPLHF. The CDR3 coding sequence is TGTGCCAGCAGCTTATCCGGTACGGGCAATTCACCCCTCCACTTT.

The gene calls are TRBV10-1 and TRBJ2-2; TRBD1 matches at 9 bases. Germline loops: CDR1 WNHNN, CDR2 SYGVQD (reference sequence). This CDR3 is 15 amino acids long. V was pared by 5 bases and J by 4 bases, with 5 bases of the junction left unmatched. The CDR3 DNA follows: TGCGCCAGCAGTTGGACAGGGGAGGGCACCGGGGAGCTGTTTTTT. Its protein product is CASSWTGEGTGELFF.

V and J are TRBV5-1 and TRBJ2-1; 9 nucleotides line up with TRBD1. CDR1 SGHRS and CDR2 YFSETQ come from the germline V gene. V lost 2 bases, J lost 5 bases, and 5 bases stayed unmatched. The CDR3 sequence is 15 residues long. This CDR3 reads CASSLGQGRNNEQFF. CDR3 coding DNA: TGCGCCAGCAGCTTAGGACAGGGGCGAAACAATGAGCAGTTCTTC. The whole variable domain, filled in from reference TRBV5-1 and TRBJ2-1, reads KAGVTQTPRYLIKTRGQQVTLSCSPISGHRSVSWYQQTPGQGLQFLFEYFSETQRNKGNFPGRFSGRQFSNSRSEMNVSTLELGDSALYLCASSLGQGRNNEQFFGPGTRLTVL.

The J gene is TRBJ1-1, the V gene TRBV5-6; D is perhaps TRBD1 (6 bases). Trimming left V 4 bases short and J 1 base short, with 14 bases between. CDR1 is SGHDT, CDR2 YYEEEE, per germline. This CDR3 spans 15 amino acids. The CDR3 reads CASSLIDRPNTEAFF. In DNA, the CDR3 is TGTGCCAGCAGCCTGATCGACAGGCCGAACACTGAAGCTTTCTTT.

The rearrangement links TRBV29-1 to TRBJ2-3; 8 bases agree with TRBD2. V gave up 6 bases and J gave up 1 base; unmatched junction bases: 3. Germline-derived CDR1 and CDR2 are SQVTM and ANQGSEA. The CDR3 is 13 amino acids. As DNA, the CDR3 is TGCAGCGTCGGACTAGCAGGCACAGATACGCAGTATTTT. It codes for CSVGLAGTDTQYF.

This rearrangement joins TRBV29-1 to TRBJ2-5; D uncertain. The germline gives CDR1 SQVTM, CDR2 ANQGSEA. This CDR3 region has 13 residues. V was cut by 2 bases and J by 0 bases, with 7 bases left in between. The CDR3 spells CSVERNYQETQYF. CDR3 bases: TGCAGCGTTGAAAGAAATTACCAAGAGACCCAGTACTTC.

The chain recombines TRBV6-1 with TRBJ1-3; D unresolved. This CDR3 has 13 residues. Germline V lookup: CDR1 MNHNS, CDR2 SASEGT. Trimming pared 7 bases from V and 0 bases from J, leaving 7 bases between. Here the CDR3 DNA reads TGTGCCAGCACCTACAACTCTGGAAACACCATATATTTT. It encodes CASTYNSGNTIYF.

This clone was picked up a small number of times. The chain employs TRBV19 and TRBJ1-1; 7 positions agree with TRBD1. The germline gives CDR1 LNHDA, CDR2 SQIVND (reference sequence). J lost 0 bases, V lost 4 bases, and 11 bases had no gene match. This CDR3 contains 17 residues. As DNA, the CDR3 is TGTGCCAGTAGTAGACCGACAGGGAGTGTGGTGAACACTGAAGCTTTCTTT. It is translated as CASSRPTGSVVNTEAFF.

This clone has a handful of counts. The rearrangement links TRBV14 to TRBJ2-1; D is possibly TRBD1 (5 bases). Trimming took off 1 base at V and 14 bases at J, with 21 bases between the two ends. The germline V gene has CDR1 SGHDN and CDR2 FVKESK. This CDR3 is 15 amino acids long. The CDR3 nucleotides are TGTGCCAGCAGCCAAGGGGGATTAGTCCAGGGCGTCAAGTTCTTC. It is translated as CASSQGGLVQGVKFF.

The chain recombines TRBV11-2 with TRBJ1-2; 7 nucleotides agree with TRBD1. Germline V gene sequence: CDR1 SGHAT, CDR2 FQNNGV. This CDR3 is built from 15 residues. Trimming removed 1 base from V and 2 bases from J; junction bases left unmatched: 4. CDR3: CASSLGHRGNYGYTF. The CDR3 bases are TGTGCCAGCAGCTTAGGCCACAGGGGCAACTATGGCTACACCTTC.

The V and J genes are TRBV11-2 and TRBJ1-3; D is unresolved. V lost 1 base, J lost 0 bases, and 10 bases lay in between. This CDR3 is 16 amino acids long. From germline, CDR1 is SGHAT and CDR2 FQNNGV. DNA of the CDR3: TGTGCCAGCAGCTTAGGGGGTCCTGGCTCTGGAAACACCATATATTTT. Residues: CASSLGGPGSGNTIYF.

This clone appeared a few times. The genes are TRBV5-1 and TRBJ2-1; D might be TRBD1 (6 bases). Trimming removed 5 bases at V and 11 bases at J, with 17 bases between. CDR1 and CDR2 (germline): SGHRS, YFSETQ. This CDR3 region has 13 residues. In nucleotides, the CDR3 is TGCGCCAGCAGTTATAATGACAGGTTCCAGCAGTTCTTC. Its protein is CASSYNDRFQQFF.

This clone is termed medium-sized. V is TRBV7-9 and J is TRBJ2-6; possibly TRBD1 for D (5 bases). The germline CDR1 and CDR2 sequences are SEHNR and FQNEAQ (reference sequence). The CDR3 has 17 residues. V lost 4 bases to trimming and J lost 0 bases, with 13 bases between them. CDR3 DNA: TGTGCCAGCAGCTCCGGAGACAGCTACTCTGGGGCCAACGTCCTGACTTTC. It is translated as CASSSGDSYSGANVLTF.

This clone was counted a few times. The chain is built from TRBV19 and TRBJ1-2; D may be TRBD1 (5 bases). V shed 3 bases and J shed 8 bases, with 13 bases lying between them. Germline V gene data show CDR1 as LNHDA and CDR2 as SQIVND (reference sequence). CDR3 length: 13 residues. The CDR3 loop reads CASSIPGNGGYTF. The CDR3 DNA is TGTGCCAGTAGTATCCCAGGGAATGGAGGCTACACCTTC.

The chain combines TRBV6-5 with TRBJ1-5; a possible D gene is TRBD1 (6 bases). The CDR3 spans 14 residues. The germline V and J ends were trimmed by 6 bases and 2 bases, with 11 bases remaining between them. CDR1 and CDR2 from the germline V gene are MNHEY and SVGAGI. This CDR3 reads CASRDSIGNQPQHF. The CDR3 nucleotides are TGTGCCAGCAGGGACAGTATCGGCAATCAGCCCCAGCATTTT.

This chain links TRBV5-1 with TRBJ1-1; no firm D call. Trimming took 5 bases from V and 3 from J, leaving 5 bases between them. The CDR3 has 11 amino acids. Germline CDR1 SGHRS, CDR2 YFSETQ. CDR3 DNA sequence: TGCGCCAGCAGTGTAGACACTGAAGCTTTCTTT. The encoded protein is CASSVDTEAFF.

V and J are TRBV5-6 and TRBJ2-4; D is possibly TRBD2 (6 bases). Germline V gene sequence: CDR1 SGHDT, CDR2 YYEEEE. V lost 1 base and J 1 base, leaving 9 bases between the germline ends. The CDR3 is 15 residues long. CDR3 in DNA: TGTGCCAGCAGCTTGTGGGGGGTCGCCAAAAACATTCAGTACTTC. Translation gives CASSLWGVAKNIQYF.

This chain joins TRBV4-1 and TRBJ1-1; 9 nucleotides agree with TRBD1. The CDR3 loop spans 15 amino acids. J lost 8 bases, V lost 6 bases, and 13 bases had no gene match. Germline CDR1 is MGHRA and CDR2 is YSYEKL. The CDR3 spells CASRDLTGTGFEAFF. CDR3 nucleotides: TGCGCCAGCAGAGATTTAACCGGGACAGGGTTCGAAGCTTTCTTT.